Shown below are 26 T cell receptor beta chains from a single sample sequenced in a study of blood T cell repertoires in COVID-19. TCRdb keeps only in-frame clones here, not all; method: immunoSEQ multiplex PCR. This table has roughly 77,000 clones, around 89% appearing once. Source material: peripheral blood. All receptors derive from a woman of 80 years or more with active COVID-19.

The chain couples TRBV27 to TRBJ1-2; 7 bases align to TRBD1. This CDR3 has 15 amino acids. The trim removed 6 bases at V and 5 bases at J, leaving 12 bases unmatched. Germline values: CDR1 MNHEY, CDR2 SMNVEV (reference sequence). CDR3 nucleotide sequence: TGTGCCAGCAGACCTTTTGGGACAGCGAGTTATGGCTACACCTTC. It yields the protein CASRPFGTASYGYTF.

CDR3 nucleotide sequence: TGTGCCAGCAGTGACGGTCGCGTCGGCACCGGGGAGCTGTTTTTT. Residues: CASSDGRVGTGELFF. This chain connects TRBV6-4 to TRBJ2-2; no definite D call. Germline V lookup: CDR1 MRHNA, CDR2 SNTAGT. V lost 2 bases and J lost 4, with 11 bases in between. The CDR3 is made up of 15 amino acids.

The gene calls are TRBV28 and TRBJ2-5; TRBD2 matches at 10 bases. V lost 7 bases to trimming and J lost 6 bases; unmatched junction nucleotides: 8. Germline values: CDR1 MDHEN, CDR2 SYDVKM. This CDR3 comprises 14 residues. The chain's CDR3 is CASNGLAGEKTQYF. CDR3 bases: TGTGCCAGCAATGGCCTAGCGGGAGAGAAGACCCAGTACTTC.

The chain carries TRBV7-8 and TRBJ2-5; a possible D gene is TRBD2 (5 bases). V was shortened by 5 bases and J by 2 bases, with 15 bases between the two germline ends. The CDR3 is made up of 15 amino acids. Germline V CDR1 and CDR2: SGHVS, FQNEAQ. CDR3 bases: TGTGCCAGCAGCGCCGGAGTCCGCGGGCAAGAGACCCAGTACTTC. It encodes CASSAGVRGQETQYF.

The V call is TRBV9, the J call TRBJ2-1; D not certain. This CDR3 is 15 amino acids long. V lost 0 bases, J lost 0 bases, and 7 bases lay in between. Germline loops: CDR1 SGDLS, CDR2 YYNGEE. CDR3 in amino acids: CASSVGVNSYNEQFF. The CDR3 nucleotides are TGTGCCAGCAGCGTAGGCGTTAACTCCTACAATGAGCAGTTCTTC.

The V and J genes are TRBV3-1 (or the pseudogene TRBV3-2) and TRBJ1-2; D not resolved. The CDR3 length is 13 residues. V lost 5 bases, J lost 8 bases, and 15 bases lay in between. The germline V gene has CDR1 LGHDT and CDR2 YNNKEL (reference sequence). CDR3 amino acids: CASSRRTGQGYTF. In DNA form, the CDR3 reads TGTGCCAGCAGCAGGAGGACGGGTCAAGGCTACACCTTC.

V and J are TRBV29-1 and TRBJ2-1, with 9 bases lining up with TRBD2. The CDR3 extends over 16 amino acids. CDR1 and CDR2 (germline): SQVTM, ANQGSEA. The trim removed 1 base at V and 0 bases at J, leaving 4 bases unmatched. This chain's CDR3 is CSVEGTSASSYNEQFF. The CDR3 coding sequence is TGCAGCGTTGAAGGGACTAGCGCGAGCTCCTACAATGAGCAGTTCTTC.

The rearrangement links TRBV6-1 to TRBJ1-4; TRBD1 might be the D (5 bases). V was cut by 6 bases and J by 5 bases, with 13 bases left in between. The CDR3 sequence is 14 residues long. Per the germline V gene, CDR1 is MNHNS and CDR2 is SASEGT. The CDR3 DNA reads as TGTGCCAGCAGGAAGGAGGGGCCCAATGAAAAACTGTTTTTT. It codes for CASRKEGPNEKLFF.

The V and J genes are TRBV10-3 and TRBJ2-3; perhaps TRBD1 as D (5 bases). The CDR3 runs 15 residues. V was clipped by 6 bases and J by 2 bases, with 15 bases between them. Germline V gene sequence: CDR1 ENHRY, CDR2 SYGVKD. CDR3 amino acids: CAISSGQSHTDTQYF. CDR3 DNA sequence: TGTGCCATCAGCTCCGGACAAAGCCACACAGATACGCAGTATTTT.

The CDR3 DNA is TGTGCCAGCAGCCCCCTCGCGGGAGTGAGGGAGCTGTTTTTT. Its protein is CASSPLAGVRELFF. The chain recombines TRBV14 with TRBJ2-2; TRBD2 aligns across 7 bases. The V gene's germline CDR1 is SGHDN and CDR2 FVKESK. With V trimmed by 4 bases and J by 9 bases, 8 bases remained unmatched. This CDR3 has 14 amino acids.

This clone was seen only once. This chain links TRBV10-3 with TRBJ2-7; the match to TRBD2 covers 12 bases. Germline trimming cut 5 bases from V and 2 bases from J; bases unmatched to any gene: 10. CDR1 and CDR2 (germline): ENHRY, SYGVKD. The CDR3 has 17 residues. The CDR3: CAISPTSGLAGTYEQYF. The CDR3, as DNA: TGTGCCATCAGTCCGACCTCCGGACTAGCGGGAACCTACGAGCAGTACTTC.

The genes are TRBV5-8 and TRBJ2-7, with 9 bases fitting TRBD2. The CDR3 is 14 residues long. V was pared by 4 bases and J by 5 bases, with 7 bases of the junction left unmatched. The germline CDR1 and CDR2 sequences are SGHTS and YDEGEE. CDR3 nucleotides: TGTGCCAGCAGCGGCATAGCGGGAGTAGACGAGCAGTACTTC. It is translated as CASSGIAGVDEQYF.

The CDR3: CASSLGQGTNEKLFF. Here the CDR3 DNA reads TGTGCCAGCAGCTTGGGACAGGGCACTAATGAAAAACTGTTTTTT. The chain recombines TRBV5-4 with TRBJ1-4; 7 bases match TRBD1. This CDR3 spans 15 amino acids. Looked up from germline, CDR1 is SGHNT and CDR2 is YYREEE (reference sequence). V dropped 0 bases and J dropped 2; count of bases not matched to a gene: 1. Looking up the rest from reference TRBV5-4 and TRBJ1-4 gives the full variable domain: ETGVTQSPTHLIKTRGQQVTLRCSSQSGHNTVSWYQQALGQGPQFIFQYYREEENGRGNFPPRFSGLQFPNYSSELNVNALELDDSALYLCASSLGQGTNEKLFFGSGTQLSVL.

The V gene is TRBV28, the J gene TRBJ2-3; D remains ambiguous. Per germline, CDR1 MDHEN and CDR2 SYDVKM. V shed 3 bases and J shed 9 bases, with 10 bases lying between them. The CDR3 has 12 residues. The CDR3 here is CASSLKHRTQYF. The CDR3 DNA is TGTGCCAGCAGTTTGAAGCACCGGACGCAGTATTTT. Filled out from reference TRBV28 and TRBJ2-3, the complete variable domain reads DVKVTQSSRYLVKRTGEKVFLECVQDMDHENMFWYRQDPGLGLRLIYFSYDVKMKEKGDIPEGYSVSREKKERFSLILESASTNQTSMYLCASSLKHRTQYFGPGTRLTVL.

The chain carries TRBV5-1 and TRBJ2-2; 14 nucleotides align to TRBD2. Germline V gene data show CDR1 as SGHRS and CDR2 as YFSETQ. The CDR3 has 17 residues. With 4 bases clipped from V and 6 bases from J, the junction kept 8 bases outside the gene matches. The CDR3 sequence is CASSLGLAGGIPGELFF. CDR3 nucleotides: TGCGCCAGCAGCCTTGGACTAGCGGGAGGTATCCCCGGGGAGCTGTTTTTT.

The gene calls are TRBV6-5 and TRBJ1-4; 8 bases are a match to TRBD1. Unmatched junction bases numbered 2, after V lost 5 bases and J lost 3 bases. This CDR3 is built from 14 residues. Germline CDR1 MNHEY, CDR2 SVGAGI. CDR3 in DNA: TGTGCCAGCAGTCTACAGGGGGCTAATGAAAAACTGTTTTTT. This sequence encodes CASSLQGANEKLFF.

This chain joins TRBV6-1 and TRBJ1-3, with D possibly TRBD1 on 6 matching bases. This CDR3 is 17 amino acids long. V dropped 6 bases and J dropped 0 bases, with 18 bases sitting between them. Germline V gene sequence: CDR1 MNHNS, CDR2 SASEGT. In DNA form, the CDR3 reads TGTGCCAGCAGCGAACGCCTCGGGACACGCTCTGGAAACACCATATATTTT. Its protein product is CASSERLGTRSGNTIYF.

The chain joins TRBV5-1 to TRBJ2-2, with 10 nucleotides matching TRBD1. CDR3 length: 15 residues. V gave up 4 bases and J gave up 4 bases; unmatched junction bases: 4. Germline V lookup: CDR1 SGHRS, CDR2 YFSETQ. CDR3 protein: CASSLRDRGTGELFF. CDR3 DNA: TGCGCCAGCAGCCTCCGGGACAGGGGCACCGGGGAGCTGTTTTTT.

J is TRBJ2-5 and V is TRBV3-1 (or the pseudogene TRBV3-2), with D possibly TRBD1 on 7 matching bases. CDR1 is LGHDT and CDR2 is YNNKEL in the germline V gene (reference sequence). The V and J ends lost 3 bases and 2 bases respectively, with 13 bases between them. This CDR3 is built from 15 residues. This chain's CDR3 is CASSHTPGGQETQYF. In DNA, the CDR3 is TGTGCCAGCAGCCATACCCCAGGGGGGCAAGAGACCCAGTACTTC.

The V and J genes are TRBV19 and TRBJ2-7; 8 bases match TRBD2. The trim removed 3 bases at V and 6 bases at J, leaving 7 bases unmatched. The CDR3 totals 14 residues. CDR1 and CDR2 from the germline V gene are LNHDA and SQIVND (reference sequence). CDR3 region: CASSIPGLGVEQYF. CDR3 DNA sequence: TGTGCCAGTAGTATCCCGGGACTAGGGGTCGAGCAGTACTTC. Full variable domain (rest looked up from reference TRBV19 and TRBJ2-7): DGGITQSPKYLFRKEGQNVTLSCEQNLNHDAMYWYRQDPGQGLRLIYYSQIVNDFQKGDIAEGYSVSREKKESFPLTVTSAQKNPTAFYLCASSIPGLGVEQYFGPGTRLTVT.

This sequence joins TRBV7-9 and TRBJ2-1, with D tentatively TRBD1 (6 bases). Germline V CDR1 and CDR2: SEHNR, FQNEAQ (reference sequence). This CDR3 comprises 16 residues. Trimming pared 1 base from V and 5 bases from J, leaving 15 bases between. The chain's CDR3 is CASSLVSGPGDNEQFF. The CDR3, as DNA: TGTGCCAGCAGCTTAGTATCCGGGCCAGGGGACAATGAGCAGTTCTTC. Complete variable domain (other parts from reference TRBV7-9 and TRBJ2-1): DTGVSQNPRHKITKRGQNVTFRCDPISEHNRLYWYRQTLGQGPEFLTYFQNEAQLEKSRLLSDRFSAERPKGSFSTLEIQRTEQGDSAMYLCASSLVSGPGDNEQFFGPGTRLTVL.

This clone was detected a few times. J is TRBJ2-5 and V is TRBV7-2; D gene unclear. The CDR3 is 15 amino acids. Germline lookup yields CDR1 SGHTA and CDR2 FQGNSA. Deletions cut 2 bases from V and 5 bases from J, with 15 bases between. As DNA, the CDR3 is TGTGCCAGCAGCTTATGGCCAGGATATGGGGAGACCCAGTACTTC. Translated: CASSLWPGYGETQYF.

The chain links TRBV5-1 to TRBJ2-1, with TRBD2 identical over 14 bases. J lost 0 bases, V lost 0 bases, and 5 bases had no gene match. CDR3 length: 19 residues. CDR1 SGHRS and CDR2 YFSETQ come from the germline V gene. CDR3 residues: CASSLEVTSGRASYNEQFF. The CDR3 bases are TGCGCCAGCAGCTTGGAGGTGACTAGCGGGAGGGCCTCCTACAATGAGCAGTTCTTC.

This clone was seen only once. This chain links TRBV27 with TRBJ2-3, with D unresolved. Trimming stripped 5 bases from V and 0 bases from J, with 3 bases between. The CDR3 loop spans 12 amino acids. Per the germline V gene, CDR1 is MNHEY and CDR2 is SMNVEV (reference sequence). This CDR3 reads CASSPSTDTQYF. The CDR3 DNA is TGTGCCAGCAGTCCAAGCACAGATACGCAGTATTTT.

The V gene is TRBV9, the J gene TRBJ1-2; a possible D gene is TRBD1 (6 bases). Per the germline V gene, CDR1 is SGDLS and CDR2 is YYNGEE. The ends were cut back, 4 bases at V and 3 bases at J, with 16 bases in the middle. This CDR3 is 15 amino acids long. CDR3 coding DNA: TGTGCCAGCAGCCTAAGGACAGCCGGAGACTATGGCTACACCTTC. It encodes CASSLRTAGDYGYTF.

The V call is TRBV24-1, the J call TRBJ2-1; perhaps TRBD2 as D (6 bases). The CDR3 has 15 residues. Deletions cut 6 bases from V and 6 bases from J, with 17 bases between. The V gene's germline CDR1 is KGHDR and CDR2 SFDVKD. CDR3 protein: CATSPPMTSGNEQFF. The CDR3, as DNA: TGTGCCACCAGTCCCCCAATGACTAGTGGCAATGAGCAGTTCTTC.